This is a list of T cell receptor beta chains from one sample in a study of cytomegalovirus exposure and HLA in healthy donors. The assay was immunoSEQ multiplex PCR, and TCRdb's table has in-frame clones only and misses some. The sample lists 150,000 or so clones, approximately 79% occurring once. Sequences were obtained from PBMCs. These receptor sequences come from a man aged 18 to 35 in good health and CMV-seropositive. The CDR3 runs from the conserved cysteine through the conserved F or W. The D gene is left open where the match is weak. Rows give clone size only sometimes, using once, few, many, or a class for an expanded clone.

DNA	CDR3	V	size	D	J
TGCGCCAGCAGCTTGGATCTTTTTATTGAAGCTTTCTTT	CASSLDLFIEAFF	TRBV5-1	.	.	TRBJ1-1
TGTGCCAGCAGTGCGGGACTCCCGACAGATACGCAGTATTTT	CASSAGLPTDTQYF	TRBV6-1	.	.	TRBJ2-3
TGCGCCATCAGCTTGGCGGGCGGGATCTCCTACGAGCAGTACTTC	CAISLAGGISYEQYF	TRBV5-1	.	.	TRBJ2-7
TGTGCCAGCAGTTATAGAGGCGGCACTGAAGCTTTCTTT	CASSYRGGTEAFF	TRBV6-6	once	.	TRBJ1-1
TGCGCCAGCTCAGCGGAGGCGGGGGGATACAATGAGCAGTTCTTC	CASSAEAGGYNEQFF	TRBV5-1	.	TRBD2	TRBJ2-1
TGTGCCAGCAGCTTAAGAGGGGGCGGCAACTACGAGCAGTACTTC	CASSLRGGGNYEQYF	TRBV7-3	.	TRBD1	TRBJ2-7
TGTGCCAGCAGTTTAAGAGACGGGAATGAAAAACTGTTTTTT	CASSLRDGNEKLFF	TRBV28	.	.	TRBJ1-4
TGTGCCAGCTCACCAGGGGTGGGGGCCACAGATACGCAGTATTTT	CASSPGVGATDTQYF	TRBV18	.	.	TRBJ2-3
TGTGCCAGAAGCTTAGGGACAGGGGTCAGCACAGATACGCAGTATTTT	CARSLGTGVSTDTQYF	TRBV5-3	once	TRBD1	TRBJ2-3
TGTGCCACCAGCAGAGAGGGGGGACAGGGGCAAGAAAAACTGTTTTTT	CATSREGGQGQEKLFF	TRBV15	.	TRBD1	TRBJ1-4
TGTGCCAGCAGTTTAACGCCGTCCGGGGAGGGGCAGTACTTC	CASSLTPSGEGQYF	TRBV27	.	TRBD2	TRBJ2-7
TGTGCCAGCAGTCTACCGGGACAGGGCAATCAGCCCCAGCATTTT	CASSLPGQGNQPQHF	TRBV28	.	TRBD1	TRBJ1-5
TGTGCCAGCAGCGTAGGACAGATCACCGGGGAGCTGTTTTTT	CASSVGQITGELFF	TRBV9	once	.	TRBJ2-2
TGCGCCAGCAGCCCTTCGACAGGGGTGAACACTGAAGCTTTCTTT	CASSPSTGVNTEAFF	TRBV5-1	many	TRBD1	TRBJ1-1
TGTGCCAGCAGTGGGACAGGGGTTGGCGAGCAGTTCTTC	CASSGTGVGEQFF	TRBV2	.	TRBD1	TRBJ2-1
TGTGCCAGCAGTGAGCGGGGGAGGGCTTTCTTT	CASSERGRAFF	TRBV6-4	.	.	TRBJ1-1
TGTGCCATCTTCCGGGGGAGCGGCTACACCTTC	CAIFRGSGYTF	TRBV10-3	few	.	TRBJ1-2
TGTGCCAGCTCACCTGTCCAGGGGAGCTCCTACGAGCAGTACTTC	CASSPVQGSSYEQYF	TRBV18	.	.	TRBJ2-7
TGTGCCAGCCGACAGGGGGGCTCCTACGAGCAGTACTTC	CASRQGGSYEQYF	TRBV27	few	TRBD1	TRBJ2-7
TGCGCCAGCAGGACTAGCGGGGGAGTGAATGAGCAGTTCTTC	CASRTSGGVNEQFF	TRBV5-1	.	TRBD2	TRBJ2-1
TGCGCCAGCAGCCTCCTGGTGGGCGGAGGATATGAGCAGTTCTTC	CASSLLVGGGYEQFF	TRBV4-1	.	.	TRBJ2-1
TGCGCCAGCAGCTGGAGGGGACAGGGCTACGAGCAGTACTTC	CASSWRGQGYEQYF	TRBV5-1	.	TRBD1	TRBJ2-7
TGTGCCAGCACCAGTGGGGGGGCTGGCAATCAGCCCCAGCATTTT	CASTSGGAGNQPQHF	TRBV2	.	.	TRBJ1-5
TGCGCCAGCAGCTTGGAGGCAGGGCCCTACGAGCAGTACTTC	CASSLEAGPYEQYF	TRBV5-1	.	.	TRBJ2-7
TGCGCCAGCAGGACCGGGACAGGGCGGGTCGGGGAGCTGTTTTTT	CASRTGTGRVGELFF	TRBV5-1	.	TRBD1	TRBJ2-2